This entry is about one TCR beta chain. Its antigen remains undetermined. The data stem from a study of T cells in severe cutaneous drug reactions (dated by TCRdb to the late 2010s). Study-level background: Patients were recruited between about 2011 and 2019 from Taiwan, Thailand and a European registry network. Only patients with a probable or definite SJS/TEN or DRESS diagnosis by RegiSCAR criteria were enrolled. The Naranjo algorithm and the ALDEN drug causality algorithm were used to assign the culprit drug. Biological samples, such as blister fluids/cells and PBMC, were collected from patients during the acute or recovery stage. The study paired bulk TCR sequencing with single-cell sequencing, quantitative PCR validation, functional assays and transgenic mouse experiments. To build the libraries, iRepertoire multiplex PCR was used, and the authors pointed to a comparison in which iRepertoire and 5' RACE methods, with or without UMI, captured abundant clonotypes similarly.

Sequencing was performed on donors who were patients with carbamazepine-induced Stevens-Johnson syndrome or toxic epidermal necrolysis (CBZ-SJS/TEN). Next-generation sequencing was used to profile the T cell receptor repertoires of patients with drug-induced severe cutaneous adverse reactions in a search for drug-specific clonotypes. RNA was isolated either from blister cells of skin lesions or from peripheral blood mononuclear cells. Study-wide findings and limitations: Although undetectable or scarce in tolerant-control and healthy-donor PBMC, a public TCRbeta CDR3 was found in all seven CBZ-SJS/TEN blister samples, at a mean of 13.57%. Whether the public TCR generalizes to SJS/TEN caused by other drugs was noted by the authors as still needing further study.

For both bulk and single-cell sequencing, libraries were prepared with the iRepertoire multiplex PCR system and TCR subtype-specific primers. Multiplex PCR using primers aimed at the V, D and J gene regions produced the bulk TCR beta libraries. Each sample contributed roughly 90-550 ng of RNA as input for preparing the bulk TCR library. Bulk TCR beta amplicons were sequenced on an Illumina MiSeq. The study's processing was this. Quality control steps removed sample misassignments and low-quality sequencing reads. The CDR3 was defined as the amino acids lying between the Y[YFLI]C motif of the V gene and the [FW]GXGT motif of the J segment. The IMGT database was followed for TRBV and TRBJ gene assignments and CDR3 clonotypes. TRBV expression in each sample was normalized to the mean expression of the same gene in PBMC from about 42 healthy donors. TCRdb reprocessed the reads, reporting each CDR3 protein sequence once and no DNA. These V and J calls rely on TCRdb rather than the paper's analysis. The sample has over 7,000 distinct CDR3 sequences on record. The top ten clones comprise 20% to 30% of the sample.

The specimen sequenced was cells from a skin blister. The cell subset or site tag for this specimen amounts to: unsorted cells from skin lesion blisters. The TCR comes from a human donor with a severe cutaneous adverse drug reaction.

The CDR3 region reads CASSEVAWGELFF. The chain links TRBV2 with TRBJ2-2. The CDR3 numbers 13 residues from cysteine through phenylalanine. The protein alone is recorded here. The germline V gene sets CDR1 to SNHLY and CDR2 to FYNNEI.